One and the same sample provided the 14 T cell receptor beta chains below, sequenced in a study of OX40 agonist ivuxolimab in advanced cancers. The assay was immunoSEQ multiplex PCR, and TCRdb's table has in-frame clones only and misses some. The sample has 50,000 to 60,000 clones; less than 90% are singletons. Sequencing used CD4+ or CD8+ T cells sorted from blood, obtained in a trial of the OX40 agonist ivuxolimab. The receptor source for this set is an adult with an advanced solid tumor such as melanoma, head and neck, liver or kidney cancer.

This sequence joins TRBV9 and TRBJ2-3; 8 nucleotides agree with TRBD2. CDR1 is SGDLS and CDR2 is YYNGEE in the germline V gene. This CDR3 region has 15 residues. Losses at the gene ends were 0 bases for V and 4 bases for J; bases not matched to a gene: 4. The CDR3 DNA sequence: TGTGCCAGCAGCGTAGGAGGACTAGCATCAGATACGCAGTATTTT. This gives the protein CASSVGGLASDTQYF.

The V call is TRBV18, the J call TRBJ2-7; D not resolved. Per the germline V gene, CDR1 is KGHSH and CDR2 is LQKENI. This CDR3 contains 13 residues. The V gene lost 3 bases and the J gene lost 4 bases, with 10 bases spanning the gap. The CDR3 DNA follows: TGTGCCAGCTCACCCACAATACCGTACGAGCAGTACTTC. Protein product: CASSPTIPYEQYF.

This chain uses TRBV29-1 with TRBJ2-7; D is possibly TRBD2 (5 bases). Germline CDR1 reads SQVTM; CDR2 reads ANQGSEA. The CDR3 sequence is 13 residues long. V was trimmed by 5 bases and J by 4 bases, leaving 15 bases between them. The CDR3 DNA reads TGCAGCGTTTCGGGATCCTTGGGGTACGAGCAGTACTTC. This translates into CSVSGSLGYEQYF.

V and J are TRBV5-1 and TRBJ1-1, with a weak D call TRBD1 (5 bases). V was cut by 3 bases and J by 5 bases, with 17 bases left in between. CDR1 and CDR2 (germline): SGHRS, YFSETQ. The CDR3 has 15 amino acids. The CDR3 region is CASSSIPGLGTEAFF. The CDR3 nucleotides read TGCGCCAGCAGCTCTATTCCGGGGCTGGGAACTGAAGCTTTCTTT. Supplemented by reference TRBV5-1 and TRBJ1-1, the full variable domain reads KAGVTQTPRYLIKTRGQQVTLSCSPISGHRSVSWYQQTPGQGLQFLFEYFSETQRNKGNFPGRFSGRQFSNSRSEMNVSTLELGDSALYLCASSSIPGLGTEAFFGQGTRLTVV.

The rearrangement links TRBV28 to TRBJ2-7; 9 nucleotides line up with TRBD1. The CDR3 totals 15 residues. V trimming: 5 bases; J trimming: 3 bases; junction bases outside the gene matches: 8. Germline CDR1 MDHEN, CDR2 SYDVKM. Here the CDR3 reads CASSVPGQGLYEQYF. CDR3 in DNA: TGTGCCAGCAGTGTTCCGGGACAGGGTCTCTACGAGCAGTACTTC.

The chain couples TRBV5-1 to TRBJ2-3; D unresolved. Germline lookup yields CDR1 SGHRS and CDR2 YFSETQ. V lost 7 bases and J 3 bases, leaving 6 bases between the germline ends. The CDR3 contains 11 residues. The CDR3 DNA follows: TGCGCCAGCTCCCTGACAGATACGCAGTATTTT. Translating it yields CASSLTDTQYF.

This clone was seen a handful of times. The CDR3 DNA reads TGTGCCAGCACAACTAGCGGGGGGTGGAACGAGCAGTACTTC. This encodes CASTTSGGWNEQYF. The chain recombines TRBV27 with TRBJ2-7, with 12 positions matching TRBD2. Germline CDR1 MNHEY, CDR2 SMNVEV (reference sequence). V shed 7 bases and J 5 bases; nucleotides not matched to a gene: 6. This CDR3 region has 14 residues.

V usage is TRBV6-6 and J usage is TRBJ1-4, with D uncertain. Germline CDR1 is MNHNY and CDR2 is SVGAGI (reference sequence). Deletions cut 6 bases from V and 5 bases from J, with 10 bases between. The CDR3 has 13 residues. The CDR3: CASRVGNNEKLFF. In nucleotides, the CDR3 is TGTGCCAGCAGGGTAGGGAACAATGAAAAACTGTTTTTT.

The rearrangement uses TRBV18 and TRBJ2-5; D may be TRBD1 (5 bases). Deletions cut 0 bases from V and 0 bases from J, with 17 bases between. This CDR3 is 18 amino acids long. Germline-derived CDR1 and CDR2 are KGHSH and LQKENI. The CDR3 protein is CASSPPSTSGRYQETQYF. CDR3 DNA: TGTGCCAGCTCACCACCGTCCACTTCAGGGCGGTACCAAGAGACCCAGTACTTC.

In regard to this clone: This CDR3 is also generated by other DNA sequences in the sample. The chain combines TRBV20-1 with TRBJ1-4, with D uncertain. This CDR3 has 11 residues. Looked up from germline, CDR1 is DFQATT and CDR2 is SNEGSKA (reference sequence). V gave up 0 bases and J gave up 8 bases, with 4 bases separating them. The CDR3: CSARDREKLFF. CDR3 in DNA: TGCAGTGCTAGAGATAGGGAAAAACTGTTTTTT.

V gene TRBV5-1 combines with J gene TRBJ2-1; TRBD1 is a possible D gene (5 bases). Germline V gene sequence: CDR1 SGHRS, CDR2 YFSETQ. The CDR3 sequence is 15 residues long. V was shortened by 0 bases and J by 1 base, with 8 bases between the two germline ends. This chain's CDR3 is CASSLDTGSYNEQFF. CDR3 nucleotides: TGCGCCAGCAGCTTGGACACAGGTTCCTACAATGAGCAGTTCTTC.

The DNA for the CDR3 is TGCGCCAGTTCACCTATCGGGTTCCCAGGGGACGAGCAGTACTTC. Its translation is CASSPIGFPGDEQYF. The chain joins TRBV5-1 to TRBJ2-7, with D tentatively TRBD1 (6 bases). V was clipped by 8 bases and J by 5 bases, with 23 bases between them. The CDR3 runs to 15 residues. The germline V gene encodes CDR1 SGHRS and CDR2 YFSETQ.

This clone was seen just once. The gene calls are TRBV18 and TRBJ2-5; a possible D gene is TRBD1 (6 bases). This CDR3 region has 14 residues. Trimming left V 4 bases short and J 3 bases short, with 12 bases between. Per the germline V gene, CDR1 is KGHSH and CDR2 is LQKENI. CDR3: CASSLQSGEETQYF. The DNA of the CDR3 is TGTGCCAGCTCACTCCAGTCAGGGGAAGAGACCCAGTACTTC.

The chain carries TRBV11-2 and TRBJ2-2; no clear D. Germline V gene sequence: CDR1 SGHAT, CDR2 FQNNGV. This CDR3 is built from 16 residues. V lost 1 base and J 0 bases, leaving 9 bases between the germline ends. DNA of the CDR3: TGTGCCAGCAGCTTAGGCAGCTCCGCGAACACCGGGGAGCTGTTTTTT. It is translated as CASSLGSSANTGELFF.